Listed here is a single T cell receptor beta chain. Its antigen is unknown. The germline V gene encodes CDR1 MDHEN and CDR2 SYDVKM. The CDR3 has 14 residues. TRB cDNA libraries were made by UMI-labeled 5' RACE. TCRdb re-analyzed the 5' RACE reads; it lists each CDR3 protein once, without DNA. The sample has 7,000 or so distinct CDR3 sequences. The data were taken from a study of CXCR3-negative and CXCR3-positive naive CD8 T cells. Study in general: Roughly 1.5 +/- 0.3 million TRB reads came from each library, giving about 130 million in total.

Study-wide findings and caveats: CXCR3-expressing naive cells carried TRB CDR3s more hydrophobic than those of CXCR3-negative naive cells.

The source of this sequence is a human donor in good health. Some clones in this sample may be carry-over from other donors' samples. The gene calls are TRBV28 and TRBJ1-2; the D call from TCRdb, TRBD1, cannot be confirmed without DNA. The sample comprised naive CXCR3+ CD8+ T cells from blood. Documented subset: CD45RO-CCR7+CD27+CD95- naive CD8+ T cells expressing CXCR3 (TNR3+). CDR3 amino acids: CASSVFRGQDGYTF.